These T cell receptor beta chains were read from a single sample in a study of T cell changes during pregnancy in multiple sclerosis. Clones were sequenced by immunoSEQ multiplex PCR, and TCRdb holds only the in-frame ones, with some missing. The sample holds some 21,000 clones; 85% to 95% are singletons and the top ten take about 0.7%. The specimen was CD4+ T cells from peripheral blood mononuclear cells, collected in the third trimester of pregnancy. The source of these receptors is a female donor with multiple sclerosis, enrolled in a pregnancy study. Each CDR3 is given with its conserved first and last residue. The order of the fields is D gene, V gene, J gene, clone size, CDR3 protein, CDR3 DNA. D genes are given only for firm matches. Expanded clones get a size class; other rows say once, few or many, or leave the size out.

>.|TRBV5-4|TRBJ1-3|.
CASSLVNQGGNTIYF
TGTGCCAGCAGCTTGGTAAACCAGGGAGGAAACACCATATATTTT
>TRBD1|TRBV10-3|TRBJ2-7|.
CAIRRDRGYEQYF
TGTGCCATCAGGAGGGACAGGGGGTACGAGCAGTACTTC
>TRBD1|TRBV5-1|TRBJ2-5|.
CASRTGGQETQYF
TGCGCCAGCAGAACAGGGGGGCAAGAGACCCAGTACTTC
>TRBD2|TRBV28|TRBJ2-5|.
CASNHGGGEETQYF
TGTGCCAGCAACCACGGCGGGGGGGAAGAGACCCAGTACTTC
>.|TRBV18|TRBJ2-6|.
CASSPRWSGAGANVLTF
TGTGCCAGCTCACCCCGTTGGTCGGGTGCCGGGGCCAACGTCCTGACTTTC
>.|TRBV4-3|TRBJ1-4|few
CASSPKELPRGARHEKLFF
TGCGCCAGCAGCCCCAAGGAATTACCCCGGGGGGCGCGTCATGAAAAACTGTTTTTT
>TRBD2|TRBV11-2|TRBJ2-1|.
CASSLVWRGTRLYNEQFF
TGTGCCAGCAGCTTAGTTTGGCGGGGGACTAGGCTGTACAATGAGCAGTTCTTC
>.|TRBV7-2|TRBJ1-1|once
CASSQNPGLEAFF
TGTGCCAGCAGCCAGAACCCGGGACTGGAAGCTTTCTTT
>.|TRBV9|TRBJ2-2|.
CASSGRWGRGDTGELFF
TGTGCCAGCAGCGGACGATGGGGCAGGGGCGACACCGGGGAGCTGTTTTTT
>TRBD1|TRBV6-6|TRBJ1-2|.
CASSPGQGGGYTF
TGTGCCAGCAGTCCCGGACAGGGGGGAGGCTACACCTTC
>TRBD1|TRBV30|TRBJ2-5|.
CAWSAMTGGRETQYF
TGTGCCTGGAGTGCAATGACAGGGGGCAGAGAGACCCAGTACTTC
>.|TRBV4-1|TRBJ2-1|few
CASSPRGYQGNEQFF
TGCGCCAGCAGCCCCAGGGGATATCAGGGCAATGAGCAGTTCTTC
>.|TRBV6-1|TRBJ2-7|.
CASSDGGTWAYEQYF
TGTGCCAGCAGCGACGGGGGGACATGGGCCTACGAGCAGTACTTC
>.|TRBV30|TRBJ1-5|.
CAWTSGSPNQPQHF
TGTGCCTGGACCTCGGGGTCACCTAATCAGCCCCAGCATTTT
>.|TRBV5-1|TRBJ1-1|.
CASSFRVNTEAFF
TGCGCCAGCAGCTTTCGGGTGAACACTGAAGCTTTCTTT
>.|TRBV10-3|TRBJ1-3|few
CAISVAAASGNTIYF
TGTGCCATCAGTGTTGCCGCGGCCTCTGGAAACACCATATATTTT
>TRBD2|TRBV5-1|TRBJ2-7|.
CASRRGLAGSYEQYF
TGCGCCAGCAGGCGTGGGCTAGCGGGGTCCTACGAGCAGTACTTC
>.|TRBV30|TRBJ2-7|.
CAWSVPQGNYEQYF
TGTGCCTGGAGTGTACCTCAGGGTAACTACGAGCAGTACTTC
>.|TRBV13|TRBJ1-3|.
CASSRGYSGNTIYF
TGTGCCAGCAGCAGAGGCTATTCTGGAAACACCATATATTTT
>TRBD1|TRBV5-1|TRBJ2-5|.
CASSLMLGTEETQYF
TGCGCCAGCAGCTTAATGTTAGGGACAGAAGAGACCCAGTACTTC
>TRBD1|TRBV10-3|TRBJ2-2|.
CAISEFGTDTGELFF
TGTGCCATCAGTGAGTTCGGGACAGACACCGGGGAGCTGTTTTTT
>.|TRBV7-6|TRBJ2-7|.
CASSLGQENEQYF
TGTGCCAGCAGCTTAGGACAGGAAAACGAGCAGTACTTC
>.|TRBV19|TRBJ1-3|.
CASTPGAGNTIYF
TGTGCCAGTACTCCAGGGGCTGGAAACACCATATATTTT
>TRBD1|TRBV6-6|TRBJ1-5|.
CASRTGNPSNQPQHF
TGTGCCAGCAGGACAGGGAATCCTAGCAATCAGCCCCAGCATTTT
>TRBD1|TRBV6-1|TRBJ2-7|few
CASSEGYRGESSYEQYF
TGTGCCAGCAGTGAAGGGTACAGGGGAGAGTCATCCTACGAGCAGTACTTC